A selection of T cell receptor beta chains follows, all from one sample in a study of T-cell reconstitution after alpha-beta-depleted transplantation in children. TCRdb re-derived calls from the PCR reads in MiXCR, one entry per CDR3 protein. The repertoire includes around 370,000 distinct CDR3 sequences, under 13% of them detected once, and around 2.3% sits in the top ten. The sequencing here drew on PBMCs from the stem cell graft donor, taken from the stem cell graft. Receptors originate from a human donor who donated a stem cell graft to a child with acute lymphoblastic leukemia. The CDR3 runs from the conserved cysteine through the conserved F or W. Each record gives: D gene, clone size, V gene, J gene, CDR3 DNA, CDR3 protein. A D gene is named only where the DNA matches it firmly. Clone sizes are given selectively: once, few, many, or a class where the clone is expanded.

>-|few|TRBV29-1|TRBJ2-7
TGCAGCGTTGACGTCAGCAACTCCTACGAGCAGTACTTC
CSVDVSNSYEQYF
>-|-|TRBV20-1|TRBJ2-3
TGCAGTGCTACACAGGGACCAGATACGCAGTATTTT
CSATQGPDTQYF
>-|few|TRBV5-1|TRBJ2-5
TGCGCCAGCAGCTTGGGGGACCTCGGGGAGACCCAGTACTTC
CASSLGDLGETQYF
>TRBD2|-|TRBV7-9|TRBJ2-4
TGTGCCAGCAGCCTCGGGACTAGCGGGAGTAAAAACATTCAGTACTTC
CASSLGTSGSKNIQYF
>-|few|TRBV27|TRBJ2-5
TGTGCCAGCAGTTTAAGTTTGGCAGAGCAAGAGACCCAGTACTTC
CASSLSLAEQETQYF
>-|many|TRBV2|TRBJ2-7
TGTGCCAGCAGTGAGATCTTGGAGCAGTACTTC
CASSEILEQYF
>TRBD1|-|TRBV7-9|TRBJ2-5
TGTGCCAGCAGCCATCGGACAGGGGCAGAGACCCAGTACTTC
CASSHRTGAETQYF
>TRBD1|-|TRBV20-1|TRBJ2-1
TGCAGTGCTATAGGGTTGGGACAGGGGGGACATTACAATGAGCAGTTCTTC
CSAIGLGQGGHYNEQFF
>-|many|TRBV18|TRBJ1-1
TGTGCCAGCTCACCTCAGGACAGCCCGAACACTGAAGCTTTCTTT
CASSPQDSPNTEAFF
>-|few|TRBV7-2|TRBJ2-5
TGTGCCAGCAGTCTAGCCTCCCTGGGAGAGACCCAGTACTTC
CASSLASLGETQYF
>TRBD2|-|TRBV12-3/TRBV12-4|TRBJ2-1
TGTGCCAGCAGCCTGCGGGAGTATCAATACAATGAGCAGTTCTTC
CASSLREYQYNEQFF
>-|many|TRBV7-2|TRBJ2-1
TGTGCCAGCAGCTTAGGGGGCACCGTTTACAATGAGCAGTTCTTC
CASSLGGTVYNEQFF
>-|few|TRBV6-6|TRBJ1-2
TGTGCCAGCAGCTGGGTAAACTATGGCTACACCTTC
CASSWVNYGYTF
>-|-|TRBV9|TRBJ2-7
TGTGCCAGCAGCGTAGGTGGTCTGTCCCCCTACGAGCAGTACTTC
CASSVGGLSPYEQYF
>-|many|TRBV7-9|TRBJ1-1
TGTGCCAGCAGCTTAAAGACTGAAGCTTTCTTT
CASSLKTEAFF
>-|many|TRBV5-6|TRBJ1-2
TGTGCCAGCAGCTTATCGGTACAGGGCAACTATGGCTACACCTTC
CASSLSVQGNYGYTF
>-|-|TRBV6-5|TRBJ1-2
TGTGCCAGCAGTTACTCGAGGGGTAGGAATGGCTACACCTTC
CASSYSRGRNGYTF
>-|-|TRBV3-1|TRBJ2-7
TGTGCCAGCAGCCAAGATCGGTCGACGGAGCAGTACTTC
CASSQDRSTEQYF
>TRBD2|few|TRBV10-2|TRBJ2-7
TGCGCCAGCAGTGAGTCGCCGGGAGGTTCCTACGAGCAGTACTTC
CASSESPGGSYEQYF
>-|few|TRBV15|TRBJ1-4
TGTGCCACCAGCAGAGAGGCCCCCGGGGAAAAACTGTTTTTT
CATSREAPGEKLFF
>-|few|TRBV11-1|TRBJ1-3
TGTGCCAGCAGCTCGCCCCCGGCGAGCCGGCCATCTGGAAACACCATATATTTT
CASSSPPASRPSGNTIYF
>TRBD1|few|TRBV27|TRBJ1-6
TGTGCCAGCAGTTCCCGACAGGGGATCAGGGGTTATAATTCACCCCTCCACTTT
CASSSRQGIRGYNSPLHF
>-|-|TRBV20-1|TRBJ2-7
TGCAGTGCCGATCCGGACAGAAATTCCTACGAGCAGTACTTC
CSADPDRNSYEQYF
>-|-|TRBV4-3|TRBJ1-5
TGCGCCAACAGCCAAGTAGTGACACCTAGCAATCAGCCCCAGCATTTT
CANSQVVTPSNQPQHF
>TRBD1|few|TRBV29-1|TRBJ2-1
TGCAGCGTTGGACGAGGGGGCGCAGGTTACGATGAGCAGTTCTTC
CSVGRGGAGYDEQFF
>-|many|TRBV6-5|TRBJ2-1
TGTGCCAGCAGTTACCTCTATAGCGAAAAGCCCTACAATGAGCAGTTCTTC
CASSYLYSEKPYNEQFF
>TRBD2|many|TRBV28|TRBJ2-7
TGTGCCAGCAGTTTAGGACTAGCGGGAGGGCGAAGCGAGCAGTACTTC
CASSLGLAGGRSEQYF
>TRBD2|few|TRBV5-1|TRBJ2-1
TGCGCCAGCAGCCAGGGACTAGCGGATACCAATGAGCAGTTCTTC
CASSQGLADTNEQFF
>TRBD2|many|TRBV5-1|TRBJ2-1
TGCGCCAGCAGCTCCTACGGAACTAGCGCCATATACAATGAGCAGTTCTTC
CASSSYGTSAIYNEQFF
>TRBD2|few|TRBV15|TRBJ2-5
TGTGCCACGAACCATAGGGCTAGCGGGAGTGAGACCCAGTACTTC
CATNHRASGSETQYF
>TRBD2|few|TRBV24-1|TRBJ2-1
TGTGCCACCAGTGACCAGGGCCTAGCGGGATTATGGTACAATGAGCAGTTCTTC
CATSDQGLAGLWYNEQFF
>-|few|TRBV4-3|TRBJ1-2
TGCGCCAGCAGCCCTCGGGCAGCCTATGGCTACACCTTC
CASSPRAAYGYTF
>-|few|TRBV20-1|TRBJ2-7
TGCAGTGCTTATCCGAGCTCCTACGAGCAGTACTTC
CSAYPSSYEQYF
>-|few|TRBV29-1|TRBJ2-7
TGCAGCGTTGCTAGGTCCTCCTACGAGCAGTACTTC
CSVARSSYEQYF
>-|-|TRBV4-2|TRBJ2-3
TGTGCCAGCAGCCACCAAAGCACAGATACGCAGTATTTT
CASSHQSTDTQYF
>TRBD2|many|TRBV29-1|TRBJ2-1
TGCAGCGCCGTAGCGGGGAGCTCCTACAATGAGCAGTTCTTC
CSAVAGSSYNEQFF
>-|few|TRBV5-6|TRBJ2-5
TGTGCCAGCAGCTTGAACGGGGTCCCCCAAGAGACCCAGTACTTC
CASSLNGVPQETQYF
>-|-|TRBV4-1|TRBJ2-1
TGCGCCAGCAGCCAAGGAGGCCCCCTAGCCGGAAATGAGCAGTTCTTC
CASSQGGPLAGNEQFF
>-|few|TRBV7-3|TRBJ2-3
TGTGCCAGCAGCCTCCCGGGAGCCAGGGGCACAGATACGCAGTATTTT
CASSLPGARGTDTQYF
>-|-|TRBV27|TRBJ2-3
TGTGCCAGCAGTCCCCGGGACACTTACCTCACAGATACGCAGTATTTT
CASSPRDTYLTDTQYF
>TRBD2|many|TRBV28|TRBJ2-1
TGTGCCAGCAGTTTAGGCGGGAGGGCCCTAGGGGAGCAGTTCTTC
CASSLGGRALGEQFF
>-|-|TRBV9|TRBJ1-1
TGTGCCAGCAGCGTAAACATTGACACTGAAGCTTTCTTT
CASSVNIDTEAFF